This T cell receptor beta chain was recovered during a study of T cell changes during pregnancy in multiple sclerosis. The germline gives CDR1 SGHDT, CDR2 YYEEEE. V gave up 5 bases and J gave up 2 bases, with 14 bases separating them. The CDR3 has 14 amino acids. Sequenced by immunoSEQ multiplex PCR; TCRdb stores in-frame clones only, minus some. The data show some 47,000 clones, over 75% seen once. The sequence derives from a female donor with multiple sclerosis, enrolled in a pregnancy study. The chain uses TRBV5-6 and TRBJ2-7; possible D gene TRBD1, 5 bases. The specimen was CD8+ T cells from peripheral blood mononuclear cells, collected in the second trimester of pregnancy. CDR3: CASSPTDSPYEQYF. DNA for the CDR3: TGTGCCAGCAGTCCAACCGACAGCCCCTACGAGCAGTACTTC.